This TCR beta chain was recovered during a study of blood T cell repertoires in COVID-19. Study summary: Specimens from acute and convalescent COVID-19 originated in the United States, Italy and Spain. Nucleic acid was either cDNA or gDNA, and it came from T cells, B-cell-depleted T cells, or PBMCs.

Source study methods: From reference gene primer amplification, estimates of nucleated cell counts were derived. Measured with immunoSEQ multiplex PCR; TCRdb has only the in-frame clones, and not every one. That table supplies the V and J calls and clone size; D and trimming were determined from the DNA. This sample has under 250,000 clones, with roughly 84% found just once. The sample holds a few counts of this clone. With 5 bases removed from V and 2 bases from J, the gap between germline ends came to 9 bases. The germline V gene has CDR1 SGHAT and CDR2 FQDESV (reference sequence). This CDR3 is built from 13 residues.

V gene TRBV11-1 combines with J gene TRBJ1-2; weak D call: TRBD1 (5 bases). The sequenced sample consisted of peripheral blood. The source of this sequence is a man aged 45-65 years with active or convalescent COVID-19. CDR3 in amino acids: CASSRDRNYGYTF. The CDR3 DNA sequence: TGTGCCAGCAGCCGTGACAGAAACTATGGCTACACCTTC.